Listed below are T cell receptor beta chains from one sample, sequenced in a study of CD8+ T cells in alopecia areata. Measured with immunoSEQ multiplex PCR; TCRdb has only the in-frame clones, and not every one. The sample has more than 95,000 clones, 85% to 90% seen once. This specimen was CD8+ T cells sorted from blood, taken at approximately week 30, from a patient treated with tofacitinib. Receptors originate from a human donor with alopecia areata. CDR3s include the opening cysteine and the closing phenylalanine or tryptophan. D genes are given only for firm matches. Size is stated for part of the rows, as once, few or many counts, or as a class when the clone is expanded.

>.|.|TRBJ1-1|TRBV27
TGTGCCAGCAGTTTATTGACCAGGGCGGATGAAGCTTTCTTT
CASSLLTRADEAFF
>TRBD1|.|TRBJ1-2|TRBV4-2
TGTGCCAGCAGCCCACTCTTGGACAGGGCTAGTTTTAACTATGGCTACACCTTC
CASSPLLDRASFNYGYTF
>.|.|TRBJ1-1|TRBV5-4
TGTGCCAGCAGCTCATTAACAGGTGACACTGAAGCTTTCTTT
CASSSLTGDTEAFF
>.|.|TRBJ1-5|TRBV7-8
TGTGCCAGCAGCTCATACAGGACGCCATGGAATCAGCCCCAGCATTTT
CASSSYRTPWNQPQHF
>TRBD2|.|TRBJ2-5|TRBV29-1
TGCAGCGTGATCGACGGGTGGGGGGGGACCCAGTACTTC
CSVIDGWGGTQYF
>.|.|TRBJ1-2|TRBV29-1
TGCAGCGAATTGGAGACGGCCGCTAACTATGGCTACACCTTC
CSELETAANYGYTF
>TRBD1|.|TRBJ2-4|TRBV29-1
TGCAGCGTTGAGTGGACAGGGCAAAACATTCAGTACTTC
CSVEWTGQNIQYF
>TRBD1|.|TRBJ2-7|TRBV30
TGTGCCTGGACGACAGGGGCGATAGCGTACGAGCAGTACTTC
CAWTTGAIAYEQYF
>TRBD2|once|TRBJ2-1|TRBV5-4
TGTGCCAGCAGCAGAGGGACTAGCGGTAGCAATGAGCAGTTCTTC
CASSRGTSGSNEQFF
>TRBD1|.|TRBJ2-7|TRBV27
TGTGCCAGCCAAGCCTGGACAGGGGGCTACGAGCAGTACTTC
CASQAWTGGYEQYF
>.|few|TRBJ2-1|TRBV5-6
TGTGCCAGCAGCTTGGGGGCCTACAATGAGCAGTTCTTC
CASSLGAYNEQFF
>.|.|TRBJ2-1|TRBV2
TGTGCCAGCAGTGTCGGAGGCCGATCTCTTTACAATGAGCAGTTCTTC
CASSVGGRSLYNEQFF
>TRBD2|.|TRBJ2-1|TRBV6-5
TGTGCCAGCACCCCGGGACTAGCAGTTTACAATGAGCAGTTCTTC
CASTPGLAVYNEQFF
>TRBD1|.|TRBJ2-3|TRBV27
TGTGCCAGCAGTCTAACCTGGACAGGGGGCAGCACAGATACGCAGTATTTT
CASSLTWTGGSTDTQYF
>TRBD1|.|TRBJ1-1|TRBV29-1
TGCAGCGCCTTACAACAGGGGCCCACTGAAGCTTTCTTT
CSALQQGPTEAFF
>.|few|TRBJ1-5|TRBV7-3
TGTGCCAGCAGCTTAAATGGATTGGGAGGGCCCGGTACCCGTCAGCCCCAGCATTTT
CASSLNGLGGPGTRQPQHF
>.|.|TRBJ1-4|TRBV6-6
TGTGCCAGCAGTTACGGGGACGTCCCCTCTAATGAAAAACTGTTTTTT
CASSYGDVPSNEKLFF
>.|.|TRBJ2-7|TRBV27
TGTGCCAGCAGCTTAACAGGGAGGTATGCCTACGAGCAGTACTTC
CASSLTGRYAYEQYF
>.|once|TRBJ1-5|TRBV30
TGTGCCTGGAGTGTACCCGGGGATCCCCAGCATTTT
CAWSVPGDPQHF
>TRBD2|.|TRBJ2-7|TRBV9
TGTGCCAGCAGCCCCGACCCAGCGGGGGCCGCCTACGAGCAGTACTTC
CASSPDPAGAAYEQYF
>TRBD1|.|TRBJ1-1|TRBV5-4
TGTGCCAGCAGCCTTGGGACAGGACTTTTGAACACTGAAGCTTTCTTT
CASSLGTGLLNTEAFF
>.|.|TRBJ2-2|TRBV29-1
TGCAGCGTTGTAGGAGAGAACACCGGGGAGCTGTTTTTT
CSVVGENTGELFF
>.|.|TRBJ2-2|TRBV27
TGTGCCAGCAGTTTAAGGGGCTACACCGGGGAGCTGTTTTTT
CASSLRGYTGELFF
>.|.|TRBJ1-1|TRBV7-6
TGTGCCAGCACCAGGGGAATGAACACTGAAGCTTTCTTT
CASTRGMNTEAFF
>TRBD2|few|TRBJ2-2|TRBV29-1
TGCAGCGTGGGGACTAGCGGGAGCGTCGCCGGGGAGCTGTTTTTT
CSVGTSGSVAGELFF
>.|.|TRBJ2-7|TRBV7-9
TGTGCCAGCAGCTCGACGGGAGAGCAGTACTTC
CASSSTGEQYF
>.|.|TRBJ1-2|TRBV25-1
TGTGCCAGCAGCCCTCACCTAAATAGTCCCTATGGCTACACCTTC
CASSPHLNSPYGYTF
>TRBD2|.|TRBJ2-1|TRBV11-2
TGTGCCAGCAGTTCCACAGCGGGGAGCTCCTACAATGAGCAGTTCTTC
CASSSTAGSSYNEQFF
>.|.|TRBJ1-1|TRBV7-9
TGTGCCAGCACCACCCCAGGGCCGTTTCCCACTGAAGCTTTCTTT
CASTTPGPFPTEAFF
>.|.|TRBJ1-1|TRBV6-1
TGTGCCAGCGCGGGGTTCACTGAAGCTTTCTTT
CASAGFTEAFF
>.|.|TRBJ2-3|TRBV7-6
TGTGCCAGCAGCTTAGCGCCCCAGCCGCGAGACCCCACAGATACGCAGTATTTT
CASSLAPQPRDPTDTQYF
>.|once|TRBJ2-4|TRBV7-9
TGTGCCAGCAGCCCCCTGCCTAGCGTTGGGACGTACATTCAGTACTTC
CASSPLPSVGTYIQYF
>.|.|TRBJ2-2|TRBV5-6
TGTGCCAGCAGCTTGGAGCCGTTGGTAGAGAACACCGGGGAGCTGTTTTTT
CASSLEPLVENTGELFF
>.|.|TRBJ2-1|TRBV14
TGTGCCAGTGGAGCCACAGGGATAGCTAGCAATGAGCAGTTCTTC
CASGATGIASNEQFF
>TRBD1|.|TRBJ2-2|TRBV2
TGTGCCAGCAGAGGGACAGAGAATTGGAACACCGGGGAGCTGTTTTTT
CASRGTENWNTGELFF
>TRBD1|.|TRBJ1-1|TRBV19
TGTGCCAGTAGTATCGGACAGGGGCTGAACACTGAAGCTTTCTTT
CASSIGQGLNTEAFF
>.|.|TRBJ2-1|TRBV7-9
TGTGCCAGCAGCCCCCCGACAGGCTACAATGAGCAGTTCTTC
CASSPPTGYNEQFF
>.|.|TRBJ1-1|TRBV19
TGTGCCAGTAACGGCAGGTGGAACACTGAAGCTTTCTTT
CASNGRWNTEAFF
>.|.|TRBJ1-2|TRBV6-5
TGTGCCAGCAGTTTGGACAGATTTACTAACTATGGCTACACCTTC
CASSLDRFTNYGYTF
>.|.|TRBJ1-2|TRBV4-1
TGCGCCAGCAGCCAGGGTCGACGGCCTAACTATGGCTACACCTTC
CASSQGRRPNYGYTF
>.|.|TRBJ2-1|TRBV7-8
TGTGCCAGCAGCTTACGCCGTTGGACTCAAACCGATGAGCAGTTCTTC
CASSLRRWTQTDEQFF
>.|.|TRBJ2-7|TRBV7-9
TGTGCCAGCAGTTGGGCAGGGAACGAGCAGTACTTC
CASSWAGNEQYF
>TRBD2|.|TRBJ2-7|TRBV19
TGTGCCAGTAGTAGCGCCGGCGGGAGGAAACGCGAGCAGTACTTC
CASSSAGGRKREQYF
>.|.|TRBJ2-7|TRBV14
TGTGCCAGCAGCCCGCCACCTGGGGACAACAGGGTCCGCGAGCAGTACTTC
CASSPPPGDNRVREQYF
>.|.|TRBJ2-7|TRBV7-2
TGTGCCAGCTTAAGGGGTTCCTACGAGCAGTACTTC
CASLRGSYEQYF
>.|.|TRBJ1-6|TRBV5-1
TGCGCCAGCACTCCGAAGGCTTCACCCCTCCACTTT
CASTPKASPLHF
>.|.|TRBJ1-3|TRBV30
TGTGCAATACTCTCGGATCGCTCTGGAAACACCATATATTTT
CAILSDRSGNTIYF
>TRBD2|.|TRBJ2-5|TRBV4-1
TGCGCCAGCAGCGGAGATAGCGGGAGGGCCGGAGAGACCCAGTACTTC
CASSGDSGRAGETQYF
>.|.|TRBJ2-7|TRBV7-9
TGTGCCAGCACCACCGATGTGCAGTACGAGCAGTACTTC
CASTTDVQYEQYF
>.|once|TRBJ1-1|TRBV30
TGTGCCTGGAGTGTGGCCCAATTGACTGAAGCTTTCTTT
CAWSVAQLTEAFF
>TRBD2|.|TRBJ2-3|TRBV29-1
TGCAGCGTTGTAGTGATTGGGACTAGCGGGGACACAGATACGCAGTATTTT
CSVVVIGTSGDTDTQYF
>.|.|TRBJ2-1|TRBV2
TGTGCCAGCACGAATGACCGAAGCTCCTACAATGAGCAGTTCTTC
CASTNDRSSYNEQFF
>.|.|TRBJ2-7|TRBV9
TGTGCCAGCAGCGTAGCGTCGGGACCTCTTTACGAGCAGTACTTC
CASSVASGPLYEQYF
>.|.|TRBJ2-7|TRBV29-1
TGCAGCGTAGACACCGGGTCCCCTAAATGGGGGCAGTACTTC
CSVDTGSPKWGQYF
>TRBD2|.|TRBJ2-1|TRBV30
TGTGCCTGGAGTCCCGGGGGGAATGAGCAGTTCTTC
CAWSPGGNEQFF
>.|.|TRBJ2-7|TRBV6-6
TGTGCCAGCAGTTACGGCAGGGGCTACGAGCAGTACTTC
CASSYGRGYEQYF
>TRBD2|.|TRBJ2-1|TRBV27
TGTGCCAGCATCTCGGGGGGTGCCTACAATGAGCAGTTCTTC
CASISGGAYNEQFF